This T cell receptor (beta chain) emerged from a study of blood T cell repertoires in COVID-19. The CDR3 contains 15 residues. The germline V gene has CDR1 LGHNA and CDR2 YSLEER. V was clipped by 0 bases and J by 7 bases; unmatched bases: 3. Study processing details: From reference gene primer amplification, estimates of nucleated cell counts were derived. Sequenced by immunoSEQ multiplex PCR; TCRdb stores in-frame clones only, minus some. V and J calls plus clone size are reproduced from that table; the DNA served to infer D and trimming. The table records 50,000 or so clones, about three quarters of them present only once.

The gene calls are TRBV4-3 and TRBJ1-6; TRBD1 aligns across 7 bases. The specimen sequenced was peripheral blood. This receptor was taken from a human donor with active or convalescent COVID-19. The donor label of this sample is uncertain. CDR3 in amino acids: CASSQDSRGNSPLHF. CDR3 DNA: TGCGCCAGCAGCCAAGATAGCAGGGGGAATTCACCCCTCCACTTT.